This T cell receptor (beta chain) was obtained from a study of blood T cell repertoires in COVID-19. Patients in Seattle were enrolled during active infection, then followed longitudinally. Germline CDR1 is MNHEY and CDR2 is SMNVEV (reference sequence). The CDR3 has 16 residues. The trim removed 3 bases at V and 7 bases at J, leaving 9 bases unmatched. Original processing methods: How many nucleated cells were present was estimated from reference gene primer amplification. Measured with immunoSEQ multiplex PCR; TCRdb has only the in-frame clones, and not every one. The D gene and trimming were derived from the DNA, and the V and J assignments and clone size from that table. The sample gives roughly 260,000 clones, around nine tenths of which show up once; over 9% is in the top ten.

The receptor comes from a woman in her thirties with COVID-19, enrolled during active disease. Source material: peripheral blood. The V call is TRBV27, the J call TRBJ1-5; TRBD1 agrees at 10 bases. CDR3: CASSFSGTGEGQPQHF. DNA of the CDR3: TGTGCCAGCAGTTTCTCCGGGACAGGGGAAGGACAGCCCCAGCATTTT.